Listed here are 11 T cell receptor beta chains from one sample, sequenced in a study of cytomegalovirus exposure and HLA in healthy donors. PCR employed 60 Vbeta and 13 Jbeta primers. The table came from immunoSEQ multiplex PCR; TCRdb's copy has only in-frame clones and leaves some out. The profile shows about 70,000 clones, roughly 70% of them singletons. The sample comprised PBMCs. The source of these receptors is a woman in her 30s in good health and CMV-seronegative.

The rearrangement joins TRBV27 to TRBJ1-1; D gene unclear. The CDR3 loop spans 13 amino acids. Germline values: CDR1 MNHEY, CDR2 SMNVEV (reference sequence). V lost 8 bases and J 0 bases, leaving 10 bases between the germline ends. CDR3: CASRLGLNTEAFF. Written as DNA, the CDR3 is TGTGCCAGCCGCCTCGGGTTGAACACTGAAGCTTTCTTT.

This clone was recorded a few times. The sample carries other DNA sequences with the same CDR3. The rearrangement uses TRBV6-4 and TRBJ2-3, with 7 bases matching TRBD2. The germline V gene encodes CDR1 MRHNA and CDR2 SNTAGT. The V segment lost 2 bases and the J segment 2 bases; nucleotides outside the gene matches: 1. The CDR3 totals 14 residues. DNA of the CDR3: TGTGCCAGCAGTGACGGGGGGGACACAGATACGCAGTATTTT. Protein: CASSDGGDTDTQYF.

The chain has TRBV23-1 and TRBJ1-2; D gene uncertain. TRBV23-1 is assigned to the ORF class and has an uncertain function. The length of the CDR3 is 14 residues. V was shortened by 0 bases and J by 2 bases, with 7 bases between the two germline ends. The CDR3 loop reads CASSQSSGNYGYTF. In DNA, the CDR3 is TGCGCCAGCAGTCAATCTTCGGGGAACTATGGCTACACCTTC.

The chain has TRBV5-1 and TRBJ1-4; 7 positions agree with TRBD1. Germline-derived CDR1 and CDR2 are SGHRS and YFSETQ. The junction had 3 bases not matched to a gene; V was cut back by 3 bases and J by 4 bases. The CDR3 has 14 amino acids. The chain's CDR3 is CASSWGDSNEKLFF. The CDR3 DNA reads as TGCGCCAGCAGCTGGGGGGACAGTAATGAAAAACTGTTTTTT. The entire variable domain, with the rest obtained from reference TRBV5-1 and TRBJ1-4, is as follows: KAGVTQTPRYLIKTRGQQVTLSCSPISGHRSVSWYQQTPGQGLQFLFEYFSETQRNKGNFPGRFSGRQFSNSRSEMNVSTLELGDSALYLCASSWGDSNEKLFFGSGTQLSVL.

This clone was seen only a few times. This chain connects TRBV6-1 to TRBJ2-7; D is perhaps TRBD1 (6 bases). The length of the CDR3 is 13 residues. Germline V gene data show CDR1 as MNHNS and CDR2 as SASEGT. Trimming stripped 4 bases from V and 4 bases from J, with 11 bases between. CDR3 nucleotide sequence: TGTGCCAGCAGTGTTTTACAGGGATACGAGCAGTACTTC. Translation gives CASSVLQGYEQYF.

The J gene is TRBJ1-5, the V gene TRBV7-2; TRBD1 aligns across 8 bases. The CDR3 loop spans 16 amino acids. CDR1 and CDR2 (germline): SGHTA, FQGNSA. V dropped 2 bases and J dropped 6; count of bases not matched to a gene: 9. The CDR3 spells CASSLRPTGGGQPQHF. The CDR3 region has the DNA TGTGCCAGCAGCTTACGTCCAACAGGGGGAGGTCAGCCCCAGCATTTT.

This sequence joins TRBV10-3 and TRBJ2-7; tentatively, D is TRBD2 (5 bases). This CDR3 has 13 amino acids. Deletions cut 6 bases from V and 2 bases from J, with 11 bases between. Germline V gene data show CDR1 as ENHRY and CDR2 as SYGVKD. Here the CDR3 reads CAIRRTLTYEQYF. CDR3 sequence (DNA): TGTGCCATCAGGCGGACTCTTACCTACGAGCAGTACTTC.

The chain couples TRBV15 to TRBJ1-2, with D tentatively TRBD1 (5 bases). Germline V gives CDR1 LNHNV, CDR2 YYDKDF (reference sequence). V was cut by 1 base and J by 6 bases, with 9 bases left in between. This CDR3 region has 13 residues. This CDR3 is CATSRARGDGYTF. For the CDR3, the DNA is TGTGCCACCAGCAGAGCAAGGGGCGATGGCTACACCTTC.

This chain uses TRBV7-2 with TRBJ1-1; 12 positions agree with TRBD1. The J segment lost 5 bases and the V segment lost 5 bases, leaving 9 bases of the junction unmatched. Germline lookup yields CDR1 SGHTA and CDR2 FQGNSA. The CDR3 has 16 residues. CDR3 bases: TGTGCCAGCAGCCCTGCGGGACAGGGGGCGAGGACTGAAGCTTTCTTT. Translated: CASSPAGQGARTEAFF.

This clone was detected only a few times. The V gene is TRBV5-4, the J gene TRBJ1-5; D is possibly TRBD1 (5 bases). Germline-derived CDR1 and CDR2 are SGHNT and YYREEE (reference sequence). This CDR3 comprises 15 residues. The ends were cut back, 4 bases at V and 1 base at J, with 12 bases in the middle. For the CDR3, the DNA is TGTGCCAGCAGCGCCGGGGGAGGAAGCAATCAGCCCCAGCATTTT. Amino acids: CASSAGGGSNQPQHF.

The gene calls are TRBV19 and TRBJ1-4, with 7 bases that match TRBD1. Germline V gene sequence: CDR1 LNHDA, CDR2 SQIVND (reference sequence). Germline trimming cut 2 bases from V and 2 bases from J; bases unmatched to any gene: 2. This CDR3 spans 15 amino acids. The DNA of the CDR3 is TGTGCCAGTAGTATACAACAGGGGACTAATGAAAAACTGTTTTTT. As protein: CASSIQQGTNEKLFF.